The clone carrying this T cell receptor (beta chain) was seen only a few times. The target antigen is unknown. Germline lookup yields CDR1 SGHDN and CDR2 FVKESK. Trimming removed 3 bases from V and 1 base from J, with 7 bases in between. The CDR3 loop spans 15 amino acids. This sample is part of a study of response to subunit inactivated influenza vaccine. Study-level findings and limits: Only a handful of new T cells, the authors suggested, are recruited with each seasonal influenza vaccination.

Using its own MiXCR run on the RT-PCR reads, TCRdb lists one record per CDR3 protein. The table records hundreds of thousands of distinct CDR3 sequences, roughly an eighth of them present only once. Sequenced here: non-naive T cells sorted from PBMCs, sampled 14 days before vaccination. The chain is built from TRBV14 and TRBJ2-6; no firm D call. The source of this sequence is a man aged 50 to 59 who received an inactivated influenza vaccine. This chain's CDR3 is CASSHMESGANVLTF. Here the CDR3 DNA reads TGTGCCAGCAGCCACATGGAGTCTGGGGCCAACGTCCTGACTTTC.